This T cell receptor beta chain is from a study of cytomegalovirus exposure and HLA in healthy donors. Regarding the study as a whole: Serostatus for CMV was the only available immune exposure information. Reports indicated that the classifier achieved high specificity and sensitivity in diagnosing cytomegalovirus status.

V was pared by 2 bases and J by 1 base, with 11 bases between. The germline gives CDR1 GTSNPN, CDR2 SVGIG (reference sequence). The CDR3 contains 15 residues. Likely unrecorded immune exposures existed in these nominally healthy donors. As to this clone: Its specificity is unknown.

PCR employed 60 Vbeta and 13 Jbeta primers. This table comes from immunoSEQ multiplex PCR, and its TCRdb copy is limited to in-frame clones, with some not included. The sample carries about 55,000 clones, about 76% recorded once. This receptor was identified in a female donor in good health and CMV-seronegative. Sample: PBMCs. The rearrangement joins TRBV30 to TRBJ2-2; perhaps TRBD2 as D (6 bases). The CDR3 is CAWSPGTVNTGELFF. DNA of the CDR3: TGTGCCTGGAGTCCCGGGACTGTGAACACCGGGGAGCTGTTTTTT. The entire variable domain, with the rest obtained from reference TRBV30 and TRBJ2-2, is as follows: SQTIHQWPATLVQPVGSPLSLECTVEGTSNPNLYWYRQAAGRGLQLLFYSVGIGQISSEVPQNLSASRPQDRQFILSSKKLLLSDSGFYLCAWSPGTVNTGELFFGEGSRLTVL.